Each of the 8 T cell receptor beta chains below was sequenced from the same sample in a study of blood T cell repertoires in COVID-19. TCRdb's table, derived via immunoSEQ multiplex PCR, lists solely in-frame clones and lacks some. The sample holds approximately 60,000 clones; about four fifths are singletons and the top ten take around 5.3%. Sample: peripheral blood. The origin of the receptors is a human donor in a cohort sampled during active COVID-19.

This clone was observed once. The chain combines TRBV11-2 with TRBJ2-1, with a tentative D call TRBD1 (6 bases). This CDR3 is 14 amino acids long. From germline, CDR1 is SGHAT and CDR2 FQNNGV. V shed 0 bases and J shed 3 bases, with 6 bases lying between them. The CDR3 loop is CASSLEQGYNEQFF. The CDR3 coding sequence is TGTGCCAGCAGCTTAGAACAGGGCTACAATGAGCAGTTCTTC.

V and J are TRBV7-6 and TRBJ2-3, with D possibly TRBD1 on 5 matching bases. The CDR3 has 15 amino acids. Germline V lookup: CDR1 SGHVS, CDR2 FNYEAQ. Between the trimmed V and J ends, which lost 2 bases and 0 bases, there was a span of 9 bases. CDR3 loop: CASSLSRASTDTQYF. DNA of the CDR3: TGTGCCAGCAGCTTAAGCAGGGCAAGCACAGATACGCAGTATTTT.

This clone came up a few times. The chain recombines TRBV19 with TRBJ2-1; TRBD2 aligns across 9 bases. Trimming removed 3 bases from V and 4 bases from J; junction bases left unmatched: 7. CDR3 length: 16 amino acids. CDR1 LNHDA and CDR2 SQIVND come from the germline V gene (reference sequence). Here the CDR3 reads CASSISGLAKYNEQFF. CDR3 bases: TGTGCCAGTAGTATTTCCGGACTAGCGAAGTACAATGAGCAGTTCTTC.

The V gene is TRBV9, the J gene TRBJ2-1; TRBD2 agrees at 8 bases. V lost 1 base, J lost 5 bases, and 8 bases stayed unmatched. Germline V gives CDR1 SGDLS, CDR2 YYNGEE. The CDR3 runs 16 residues. CDR3 sequence (DNA): TGTGCCAGCAGCGTACCCCTTCGGGGGGGGGACAATGAGCAGTTCTTC. Amino acid sequence: CASSVPLRGGDNEQFF.

The rearrangement joins TRBV19 to TRBJ2-2; 8 bases align to TRBD1. Germline CDR1 reads LNHDA; CDR2 reads SQIVND (reference sequence). Trimming cost V 10 bases and J 1 base; bases outside gene matches: 8. The CDR3 has 15 residues. Here the CDR3 reads CATSAGQGNTGELFF. The CDR3 DNA is TGTGCCACTTCGGCAGGACAGGGGAACACCGGGGAGCTGTTTTTT.

This clone was picked up one time. The J gene is TRBJ1-1, the V gene TRBV19; 7 bases line up with TRBD1. J lost 3 bases, V lost 5 bases, and 9 bases had no gene match. This CDR3 has 15 amino acids. Germline CDR1 is LNHDA and CDR2 is SQIVND (reference sequence). CDR3 sequence reads: CASSSRPTGDTEAFF. DNA for the CDR3: TGTGCCAGTAGTTCCCGACCCACAGGGGACACTGAAGCTTTCTTT.

CDR3 amino acids: CASLQGHPGNTIYF. The CDR3 coding sequence is TGTGCCAGCCTCCAGGGCCATCCTGGAAACACCATATATTTT. This chain joins TRBV28 and TRBJ1-3, with D tentatively TRBD1 (5 bases). V was pared by 8 bases and J by 2 bases, with 13 bases between. The CDR3 runs to 14 residues. Germline-derived CDR1 and CDR2 are MDHEN and SYDVKM.

The rearrangement links TRBV5-1 to TRBJ2-1; D not resolved. With 0 bases removed from V and 5 bases from J, the gap between germline ends came to 12 bases. Germline V CDR1 and CDR2: SGHRS, YFSETQ. This CDR3 spans 15 amino acids. The DNA of the CDR3 is TGCGCCAGCAGCTTGGCCAGTACAGCTAACAATGAGCAGTTCTTC. Protein: CASSLASTANNEQFF.